The 28 T cell receptor beta chains below come from one sample, sequenced in a study of human T cells and chemical hapten exposure. Time point defined: patch test 2, 6 weeks after DPC sensitization. The treatment denotes: therapeutic diphenylcyclopropenone sensitization with weekly scalp DPC. TCRdb re-analysed the RACE reads in MiXCR, keeping a single row per CDR3 protein. The repertoire holds a few hundred thousand distinct CDR3 sequences, with about 6% as singletons. The source material was whole blood, sampled in connection with sensitization to the hapten diphenylcyclopropenone (DPC). The origin of the receptors is a woman under 30 with alopecia areata. Some clones in this sample may be carry-over from other donors' samples.

V gene TRBV6-5 combines with J gene TRBJ2-3, with 7 bases lining up with TRBD1. This CDR3 spans 14 amino acids. The ends lost 4 bases at V and 6 bases at J; junction bases unmatched: 7. CDR1 is MNHEY and CDR2 is SVGAGI in the germline V gene. CDR3 coding DNA: TGTGCCAGCAGTTTCGACAGGGCGTTGGATACGCAGTATTTT. Amino acids: CASSFDRALDTQYF.

This rearrangement joins TRBV5-1 to TRBJ2-1, with a possible D match to TRBD2 (6 bases). V was clipped by 5 bases and J by 10 bases, with 19 bases between them. The CDR3 has 14 amino acids. In germline, CDR1 is SGHRS, CDR2 YFSETQ. The CDR3 sequence: CASRAGTSKEEQFF. The CDR3 coding sequence is TGCGCCAGCAGAGCCGGGACTTCCAAGGAAGAGCAGTTCTTC.

This clonotype was detected only a few times. The genes are TRBV9 and TRBJ2-3, with D perhaps given as TRBD1 or TRBD2 (5 bases each). CDR1 SGDLS and CDR2 YYNGEE come from the germline V gene. The CDR3 totals 16 residues. The ends were cut back, 0 bases at V and 6 bases at J, with 17 bases in the middle. The CDR3: CASSVGTGTTTDTQYF. In DNA form, the CDR3 reads TGTGCCAGCAGCGTAGGGACGGGGACCACCACGGATACGCAGTATTTT.

This clonotype was counted many times. CDR3 sequence (DNA): TGTGCCAGCTCACAAGCGAACACTGAAGCTTTCTTT. This gives the protein CASSQANTEAFF. The gene calls are TRBV18 and TRBJ1-1; no reliable D call. Trimming removed 4 bases at V and 1 base at J, with 4 bases between. Germline V gene sequence: CDR1 KGHSH, CDR2 LQKENI. The CDR3 is made up of 12 amino acids.

This clonotype was recorded at least ten times. The gene calls are TRBV20-1 and TRBJ1-5; 8 nucleotides match TRBD1. The CDR3 spans 13 residues. CDR1 is DFQATT and CDR2 is SNEGSKA in the germline V gene (reference sequence). J lost 6 bases, V lost 2 bases, and 3 bases had no gene match. The CDR3 nucleotides read TGCAGTGCTAGACAGGGGGCAGGTCAGCCCCAGCATTTT. Its protein is CSARQGAGQPQHF.

This clonotype appeared a few times. Here the CDR3 reads CASSLGGRNYGYTF. In DNA form, the CDR3 reads TGTGCCAGCAGCTTGGGCGGCAGGAACTATGGCTACACCTTC. J is TRBJ1-2 and V is TRBV5-4; D gene ambiguous. The V and J ends lost 0 bases and 2 bases respectively, with 8 bases between them. The length of the CDR3 is 14 residues. Germline V gene sequence: CDR1 SGHNT, CDR2 YYREEE (reference sequence). Full variable domain (rest looked up from reference TRBV5-4 and TRBJ1-2): ETGVTQSPTHLIKTRGQQVTLRCSSQSGHNTVSWYQQALGQGPQFIFQYYREEENGRGNFPPRFSGLQFPNYSSELNVNALELDDSALYLCASSLGGRNYGYTFGSGTRLTVV.

This clonotype was recorded at least ten times. V and J are TRBV29-1 and TRBJ2-3, with a possible D match to TRBD1 (5 bases). Trimming pared 6 bases from V and 4 bases from J, leaving 11 bases between. Germline V gene lookup returns CDR1 SQVTM and CDR2 ANQGSEA. This CDR3 has 12 residues. The CDR3 protein is CSVQGPSDTQYF. CDR3 bases: TGCAGCGTCCAGGGTCCCTCAGATACGCAGTATTTT.

This clonotype was recorded many times. The chain joins TRBV5-4 to TRBJ2-5, with D uncertain. The V end lost 4 bases, the J end lost 2 bases, and 15 bases lay between the germline ends. There are 15 residues in the CDR3. Per the germline V gene, CDR1 is SGHNT and CDR2 is YYREEE (reference sequence). The CDR3: CASSPALLRQETQYF. CDR3 DNA: TGTGCCAGCAGCCCCGCTCTGCTACGGCAAGAGACCCAGTACTTC.

This clonotype appeared many times. The chain combines TRBV2 with TRBJ1-1; D is perhaps TRBD1 (6 bases). V was cut by 5 bases and J by 2 bases, with 18 bases left in between. The germline gives CDR1 SNHLY, CDR2 FYNNEI. CDR3 length: 16 amino acids. DNA for the CDR3: TGTGCCAGCAGTCGACAGGTTCCAAGGGTTAACACTGAAGCTTTCTTT. As protein: CASSRQVPRVNTEAFF.

The table lists this clonotype with a few counts. The chain recombines TRBV6-5 with TRBJ1-1; D is possibly TRBD1 (5 bases). The CDR3 is 13 residues long. V gave up 4 bases and J gave up 5 bases, with 11 bases separating them. Germline V gene data show CDR1 as MNHEY and CDR2 as SVGAGI. CDR3 residues: CASSSGERTEAFF. CDR3 bases: TGTGCCAGCAGTTCGGGGGAACGTACTGAAGCTTTCTTT.

Many counts were recorded for this clonotype. This chain links TRBV7-2 with TRBJ1-2; D is unclear. The CDR3 runs 15 residues. CDR1 is SGHTA and CDR2 is FQGNSA in the germline V gene. V was clipped by 1 base and J by 4 bases, with 13 bases between them. CDR3 protein: CASSLDWEWSYGYTF. The CDR3 DNA is TGTGCCAGCAGCTTAGATTGGGAATGGAGCTATGGCTACACCTTC.

The rearrangement joins TRBV27 to TRBJ2-7, with D perhaps matching TRBD2 (5 bases). CDR3 length: 13 residues. Trimming took off 8 bases at V and 5 bases at J, with 16 bases between the two ends. The germline V gene encodes CDR1 MNHEY and CDR2 SMNVEV (reference sequence). CDR3 coding DNA: TGTGCCAGCCGCCCCGGAGGCGCCAACGAGCAGTACTTC. The encoded protein is CASRPGGANEQYF.

J is TRBJ1-6 and V is TRBV6-1; TRBD1 agrees at 7 bases. The junction had 20 bases not matched to a gene; V was cut back by 7 bases and J by 8 bases. CDR1 is MNHNS, CDR2 SASEGT, per germline. CDR3 length: 18 residues. The CDR3 region has the DNA TGTGCCAGCAAAACGAGAGGACCCTGGGACAGTTGGGATTCACCCCTCCACTTT. It encodes CASKTRGPWDSWDSPLHF.

This clonotype was picked up a small number of times. The chain recombines TRBV3-1 with TRBJ2-5, with 7 bases aligning to TRBD2. Germline trimming cut 4 bases from V and 7 bases from J; bases unmatched to any gene: 9. Germline V gene data show CDR1 as LGHDT and CDR2 as YNNKEL (reference sequence). The CDR3 extends over 14 amino acids. CDR3 in DNA: TGTGCCAGCAGCCTACCAAGCGGGGTGGGGACCCAGTACTTC. It specifies CASSLPSGVGTQYF.

This clonotype was seen once. CDR3 in amino acids: CSALTPQGRTEAFF. CDR3 sequence (DNA): TGCAGTGCTTTGACCCCCCAGGGACGGACTGAAGCTTTCTTT. The genes are TRBV20-1 and TRBJ1-1; TRBD1 is a possible D gene (5 bases). Germline CDR1 DFQATT, CDR2 SNEGSKA (reference sequence). CDR3 length: 14 amino acids. Trimming removed 5 bases from V and 5 bases from J, with 18 bases in between.

This clonotype has a handful of counts. The chain joins TRBV24-1 to TRBJ2-3, with 12 bases lining up with TRBD2. CDR3 size: 17 residues. Trimming removed 3 bases from V and 3 bases from J; junction bases left unmatched: 6. Germline V gives CDR1 KGHDR, CDR2 SFDVKD. The DNA of the CDR3 is TGTGCCACCAGTGATCCGTTGACTAGCGGGGGTACAGATACGCAGTATTTT. Protein: CATSDPLTSGGTDTQYF.

This clonotype was seen repeatedly, ten times or more. The chain is built from TRBV7-8 and TRBJ2-1; 7 nucleotides agree with TRBD2. V trimming: 5 bases; J trimming: 0 bases; junction bases outside the gene matches: 16. Germline-derived CDR1 and CDR2 are SGHVS and FQNEAQ. The CDR3 contains 19 residues. CDR3 protein: CASSARRAGEPSSYNEQFF. CDR3 nucleotide sequence: TGTGCCAGCAGCGCCCGACGGGCGGGGGAACCTAGCTCCTACAATGAGCAGTTCTTC.

The gene calls are TRBV6-5 and TRBJ1-1; D not resolved. Trimming took off 6 bases at V and 8 bases at J, with 13 bases between the two ends. The CDR3 is 12 residues long. Germline V CDR1 and CDR2: MNHEY, SVGAGI. CDR3 residues: CASSRGRDEAFF. The CDR3 coding sequence is TGTGCCAGCAGCCGAGGACGTGACGAAGCTTTCTTT.

This sequence joins TRBV19 and TRBJ1-4, with D maybe TRBD1 (5 bases). Per the germline V gene, CDR1 is LNHDA and CDR2 is SQIVND (reference sequence). Trimming cost V 5 bases and J 3 bases, with 13 bases left between them. This CDR3 has 15 amino acids. In DNA form, the CDR3 reads TGTGCCAGTAGTCCTCGGACACCATCTAATGAAAAACTGTTTTTT. This translates into CASSPRTPSNEKLFF.

This clonotype was seen only a few times. The gene calls are TRBV29-1 and TRBJ2-2; D perhaps matches TRBD2 (5 bases). CDR3 length: 15 residues. CDR1 and CDR2 from the germline V gene are SQVTM and ANQGSEA. V lost 6 bases to trimming and J lost 1 base, with 15 bases between them. CDR3 region: CSVTEGMRNTGELFF. The CDR3 nucleotides read TGCAGCGTGACTGAGGGAATGAGGAACACCGGGGAGCTGTTTTTT.

The chain is built from TRBV2 and TRBJ2-3; no definite D call. Trimming cost V 7 bases and J 4 bases, with 12 bases left between them. CDR3 length equals 13 residues. Germline V lookup: CDR1 SNHLY, CDR2 FYNNEI. In DNA, the CDR3 is TGTGCCAGCAAGGATCTACGGGCAGATACGCAGTATTTT. This sequence encodes CASKDLRADTQYF.

This sequence joins TRBV12-3 or TRBV12-4 and TRBJ2-1; 12 bases align to TRBD2. The junction had 10 bases not matched to a gene; V was cut back by 5 bases and J by 8 bases. CDR3 length equals 16 residues. For the CDR3, the DNA is TGTGCCAGCAGTCCTCCTAGCGGGGGGGGGACGCATGAGCAGTTCTTC. Encoded protein: CASSPPSGGGTHEQFF.

V gene TRBV11-2 combines with J gene TRBJ2-3, with 10 bases matching TRBD2. Germline V CDR1 and CDR2: SGHAT, FQNNGV. V was pared by 1 base and J by 0 bases, with 7 bases of the junction left unmatched. This CDR3 spans 18 amino acids. CDR3 DNA: TGTGCCAGCAGCTTAGTTGCGGGACTAGCGATTAGCACAGATACGCAGTATTTT. Its translation is CASSLVAGLAISTDTQYF.

The chain carries TRBV6-2 or TRBV6-3 and TRBJ1-1; D gene ambiguous. Germline CDR1 reads MNHEY; CDR2 reads SVGEGT. This CDR3 is built from 15 residues. V shed 4 bases and J shed 1 base, with 13 bases lying between them. CDR3 sequence: CASSSLDGRNTEAFF. CDR3 coding DNA: TGTGCCAGCAGTTCCCTGGACGGACGGAACACTGAAGCTTTCTTT.

This clonotype was counted only a few times. The chain joins TRBV7-2 to TRBJ2-7; D is unclear. Deletions cut 5 bases from V and 7 bases from J, with 15 bases between. CDR1 and CDR2 from the germline V gene are SGHTA and FQGNSA. The length of the CDR3 is 13 residues. CDR3 DNA: TGTGCCAGCAGCCCCAGGTCTGTGACGGAGCAGTACTTC. The encoded protein is CASSPRSVTEQYF.

The V gene is TRBV7-2, the J gene TRBJ1-3, with a weak D call TRBD1 (6 bases). Between the trimmed V and J ends, which lost 4 bases and 4 bases, there was a span of 20 bases. CDR1 is SGHTA, CDR2 FQGNSA, per germline. The CDR3 covers 17 residues. Here the CDR3 DNA reads TGTGCCAGCAGCTCGCGGACAGCAAATTTCACAGGAAACACCATATATTTT. Its protein is CASSSRTANFTGNTIYF. Full variable domain (remainder filled in from reference TRBV7-2 and TRBJ1-3): GAGVSQSPSNKVTEKGKDVELRCDPISGHTALYWYRQSLGQGLEFLIYFQGNSAPDKSGLPSDRFSAERTGGSVSTLTIQRTQQEDSAVYLCASSSRTANFTGNTIYFGEGSWLTVV.

The chain combines TRBV29-1 with TRBJ2-7; 8 bases are shared with TRBD1. Germline V gene lookup returns CDR1 SQVTM and CDR2 ANQGSEA. V lost 7 bases to trimming and J lost 0 bases; unmatched junction nucleotides: 2. This CDR3 is 12 amino acids long. Here the CDR3 DNA reads TGCAGCGCTGGGACAGGCTCCTACGAGCAGTACTTC. It translates to CSAGTGSYEQYF.

This clonotype turned up a few times. The rearrangement links TRBV6-4 to TRBJ2-3; 9 nucleotides align to TRBD2. The junction had 13 bases not matched to a gene; V was cut back by 9 bases and J by 0 bases. The CDR3 contains 17 residues. Germline-derived CDR1 and CDR2 are MRHNA and SNTAGT. CDR3 sequence: CASARVSGGRSTDTQYF. CDR3 bases: TGTGCCAGTGCACGGGTGAGCGGGGGGCGAAGCACAGATACGCAGTATTTT.